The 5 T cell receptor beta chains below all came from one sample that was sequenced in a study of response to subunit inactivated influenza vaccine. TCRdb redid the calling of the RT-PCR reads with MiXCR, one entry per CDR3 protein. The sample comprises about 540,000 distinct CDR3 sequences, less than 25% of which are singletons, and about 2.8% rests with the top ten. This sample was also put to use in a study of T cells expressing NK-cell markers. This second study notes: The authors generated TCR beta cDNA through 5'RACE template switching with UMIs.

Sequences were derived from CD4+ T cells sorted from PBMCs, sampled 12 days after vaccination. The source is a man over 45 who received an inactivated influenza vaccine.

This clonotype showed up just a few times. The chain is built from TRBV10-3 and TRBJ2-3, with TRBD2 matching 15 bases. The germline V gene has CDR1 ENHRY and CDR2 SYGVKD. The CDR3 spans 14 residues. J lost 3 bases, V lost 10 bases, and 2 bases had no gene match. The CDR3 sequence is CATGTSGGTDTQYF. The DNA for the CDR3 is TGTGCCACTGGGACTAGCGGGGGGACAGATACGCAGTATTTT.

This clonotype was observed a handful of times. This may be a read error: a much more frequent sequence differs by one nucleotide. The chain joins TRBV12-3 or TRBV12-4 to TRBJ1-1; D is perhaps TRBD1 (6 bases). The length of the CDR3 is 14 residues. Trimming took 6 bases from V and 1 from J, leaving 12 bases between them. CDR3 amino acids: CASSPGHGNTEAFF. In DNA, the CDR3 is TGTGCCAGCAGCCCGGGACACGGGAACACTGAAGCTTTCTTT.

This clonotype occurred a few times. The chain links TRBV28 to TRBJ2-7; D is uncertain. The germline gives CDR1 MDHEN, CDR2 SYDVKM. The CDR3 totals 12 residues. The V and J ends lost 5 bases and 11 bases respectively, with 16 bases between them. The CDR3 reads CASSARAQVEYF. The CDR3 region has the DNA TGTGCCAGCAGTGCCCGAGCCCAGGTGGAGTACTTC.

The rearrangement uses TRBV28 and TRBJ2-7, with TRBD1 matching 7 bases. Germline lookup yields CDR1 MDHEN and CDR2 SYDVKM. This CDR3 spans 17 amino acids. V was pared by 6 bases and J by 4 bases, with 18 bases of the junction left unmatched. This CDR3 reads CASSVGQVGYYSYEQYF. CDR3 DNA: TGTGCCAGCAGCGTCGGACAGGTTGGGTATTATTCGTACGAGCAGTACTTC.

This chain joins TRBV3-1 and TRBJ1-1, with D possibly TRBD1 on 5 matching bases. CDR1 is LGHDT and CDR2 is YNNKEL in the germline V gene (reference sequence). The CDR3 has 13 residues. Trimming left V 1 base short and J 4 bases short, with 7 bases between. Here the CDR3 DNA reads TGTGCCAGCAGCCAAGGCAGGGCCACTGAAGCTTTCTTT. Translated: CASSQGRATEAFF.